The rows below give T cell receptor beta chains drawn from one sample of a study of response to subunit inactivated influenza vaccine. MiXCR, run by TCRdb on the RT-PCR reads, gives a single entry per CDR3 protein. The sample has 500,000 to 650,000 distinct CDR3 sequences, roughly 8.2% seen once; the top ten hold approximately 12%. This specimen consisted of PBMCs from blood, obtained less than 30 months after vaccination. Receptors were obtained from a man between 50 and 75 years old who received an inactivated influenza vaccine. Each CDR3 is given with its conserved first and last residue. The D gene is left open where the match is weak. Expanded clones are given a class, and other clones once, few, many or no size at all.

J gene,D gene,clone size,V gene,CDR3 protein,CDR3 DNA
TRBJ2-3,TRBD2,many,TRBV30,CAWRPGRAGTDTQYF,TGTGCCTGGAGGCCAGGAAGAGCGGGAACAGATACGCAGTATTTT
TRBJ2-1,.,many,TRBV12-3/TRBV12-4,CASSFGQGGKQFF,TGTGCCAGCAGTTTTGGACAAGGGGGGAAGCAGTTCTTC
TRBJ1-6,.,many,TRBV20-1,CSAHPRKYSPLHF,TGCAGTGCTCACCCCAGGAAGTATTCACCCCTCCACTTT
TRBJ2-1,TRBD2,many,TRBV10-3,CAISESETSGNILVSWDEQFF,TGTGCCATCAGTGAGTCGGAGACTAGCGGAAATATCCTCGTGTCATGGGATGAGCAGTTCTTC
TRBJ2-1,.,many,TRBV12-3/TRBV12-4,CASRVDRIYNEQFF,TGTGCCAGCAGGGTAGACAGGATTTACAATGAGCAGTTCTTC
TRBJ1-3,.,few,TRBV9,CASSVYSSGNTIYF,TGTGCCAGCAGCGTTTATTCCTCTGGAAACACCATATATTTT
TRBJ2-7,.,.,TRBV5-1,CASSTSSYEQYF,TGCGCCAGCAGCACTTCCTCCTACGAGCAGTACTTC
TRBJ1-5,.,many,TRBV4-1,CASSHPGPTNQPQHF,TGCGCCAGCAGCCACCCGGGACCGACCAATCAGCCCCAGCATTTT
TRBJ2-1,TRBD2,.,TRBV4-1,CASSSRTSGREMARSYNEQFF,TGCGCCAGCAGCTCCCGGACTAGCGGGAGGGAAATGGCCCGGTCCTACAATGAGCAGTTCTTC
TRBJ1-3,.,many,TRBV12-3/TRBV12-4,CASIRGISGNTIYF,TGTGCCAGCATCAGGGGTATTAGTGGAAACACCATATATTTT
TRBJ2-5,TRBD2,.,TRBV5-5,CASSLEVLAGVPPRF,TGTGCCAGCAGCTTGGAAGTTTTAGCGGGAGTGCCCCCTCGCTTC
TRBJ2-7,.,few,TRBV10-2,CASSGGGITYEQYF,TGCGCCAGCAGCGGAGGGGGTATCACCTACGAGCAGTACTTC
TRBJ1-4,.,few,TRBV23-1,CASSPPEGRKLFF,TGCGCCAGCAGTCCCCCCGAGGGCAGAAAACTGTTTTTT
TRBJ2-7,.,.,TRBV29-1,CSASWDYEQYF,TGCAGCGCCAGCTGGGACTACGAGCAGTACTTC
TRBJ2-7,.,few,TRBV11-2,CASSLAPEYEQYF,TGTGCCAGCAGCTTAGCCCCCGAATACGAGCAGTACTTC
TRBJ2-3,.,many,TRBV7-6,CASSLAGASTDTQYF,TGTGCCAGCAGCTTAGCAGGGGCATCGACAGATACGCAGTATTTT
TRBJ1-1,.,few,TRBV10-2,CACGGYPEAFF,TGCGCCTGTGGGGGATATCCTGAAGCTTTCTTT
TRBJ2-3,TRBD1,.,TRBV18,CASSVDRSTDTQYF,TGTGCCAGCTCGGTGGACAGGAGCACAGATACGCAGTATTTT
TRBJ2-1,.,.,TRBV7-9,CASSSRRDPHEQFF,TGTGCCAGCAGCTCCCGTCGGGATCCCCATGAGCAGTTCTTC
TRBJ2-3,.,few,TRBV20-1,CSANRVPGPAFTDTQYF,TGCAGTGCTAACAGGGTACCGGGACCCGCCTTCACAGATACGCAGTATTTT
TRBJ2-1,.,.,TRBV20-1,CSALRFRPGSYNEQFF,TGCAGTGCTTTGAGATTCAGGCCCGGCTCCTACAATGAGCAGTTCTTC
TRBJ2-5,TRBD2,.,TRBV7-2,CASSSLLSSGSQETQYF,TGTGCCAGCAGCTCGCTTTTGAGTAGCGGGAGCCAAGAGACCCAGTACTTC
TRBJ1-4,.,many,TRBV27,CASSPPGRYEKLFF,TGTGCCAGCAGTCCCCCCGGCCGGTATGAAAAACTGTTTTTT
TRBJ1-2,TRBD1,few,TRBV6-5,CASSYKDRAQGYTF,TGTGCCAGCAGTTACAAGGACAGGGCTCAGGGCTACACCTTC
TRBJ1-1,TRBD1,few,TRBV4-1,CASSQIRTGGTEAFF,TGCGCCAGCAGCCAAATTCGGACAGGGGGGACTGAAGCTTTCTTT
TRBJ2-5,TRBD2,.,TRBV24-1,CATSGQGSGTSGREKTQYF,TGTGCCACCAGTGGCCAGGGTTCGGGGACTAGCGGGAGGGAGAAGACCCAGTACTTC
TRBJ2-2,.,few,TRBV5-1,CASSLVRGRTNTGELFF,TGCGCCAGCAGCTTGGTGAGGGGCAGGACGAACACCGGGGAGCTGTTTTTT
TRBJ2-1,.,.,TRBV20-1,CSASDRTNEQFF,TGCAGTGCCTCGGACAGAACTAATGAGCAGTTCTTC
TRBJ2-2,TRBD1,few,TRBV7-9,CASSLGQGWTGELFF,TGTGCCAGCAGCCTGGGACAGGGGTGGACCGGGGAGCTGTTTTTT
TRBJ2-3,.,few,TRBV5-5,CASSYGLELTDTQYF,TGTGCCAGCAGTTACGGACTTGAACTCACAGATACGCAGTATTTT
TRBJ1-5,.,many,TRBV5-8,CASSLDFGGHQPQHF,TGTGCCAGCAGCTTGGATTTTGGGGGCCATCAGCCCCAGCATTTT
TRBJ1-1,.,few,TRBV20-1,CSATGTMNTEAFF,TGCAGTGCTACCGGGACAATGAACACTGAAGCTTTCTTT
TRBJ2-7,TRBD2,many,TRBV5-1,CASSLTSGSHEQYF,TGCGCCAGCAGCCTGACTAGCGGGAGCCACGAGCAGTACTTC
TRBJ1-2,TRBD1,few,TRBV6-1,CASSGWGQDNYGYTF,TGTGCCAGCAGTGGCTGGGGACAGGATAACTATGGCTACACCTTC
TRBJ2-7,.,few,TRBV4-3,CASSRTSRTYEQYF,TGCGCCAGCAGCCGTACCAGTAGAACCTACGAGCAGTACTTC
TRBJ2-3,.,many,TRBV7-6,CASSLLGIDTQYF,TGTGCCAGCAGCTTGCTGGGGATAGATACGCAGTATTTT
TRBJ2-1,.,many,TRBV2,CASSGSGYYNEQFF,TGTGCCAGCAGTGGGAGCGGCTACTACAATGAGCAGTTCTTC
TRBJ2-5,.,.,TRBV7-6,CASSLAWGMKETQYF,TGTGCCAGCAGCTTAGCGTGGGGCATGAAAGAGACCCAGTACTTC
TRBJ2-4,TRBD1,many,TRBV5-1,CASSPGQGQNIQYF,TGCGCCAGCAGCCCGGGACAGGGGCAAAACATTCAGTACTTC
TRBJ1-2,.,few,TRBV6-1,CASRLTPRGGNYGYTF,TGTGCCAGCAGGCTGACTCCCCGGGGGGGCAACTATGGCTACACCTTC
TRBJ2-3,TRBD1,.,TRBV20-1,CSATGQGNGDTQYF,TGCAGTGCCACGGGACAGGGTAACGGAGATACGCAGTATTTT
TRBJ2-3,.,few,TRBV5-6,CASSFLGLGTDTQYF,TGTGCCAGCAGCTTCTTGGGTTTGGGCACAGATACGCAGTATTTT
TRBJ2-1,.,.,TRBV12-3/TRBV12-4,CASSLWLNEQFF,TGTGCCAGCAGTTTATGGCTCAATGAGCAGTTCTTC
TRBJ2-5,.,few,TRBV18,CASSPNGPQETQYF,TGTGCCAGCTCACCAAACGGCCCCCAAGAGACCCAGTACTTC
TRBJ2-5,.,.,TRBV5-1,CASSQRIGETQYF,TGCGCCAGCAGCCAGCGCATCGGAGAGACCCAGTACTTC
TRBJ2-7,.,.,TRBV6-2/TRBV6-3,CASRSILGYNYEQYF,TGTGCCAGCAGGTCGATACTAGGATACAACTACGAGCAGTACTTC
TRBJ1-4,.,many,TRBV10-3,CAISESNTVANEKLFF,TGTGCCATCAGTGAGTCGAACACCGTGGCTAATGAAAAACTGTTTTTT
TRBJ2-2,TRBD1,.,TRBV10-3,CAISVDRGTGELFF,TGTGCCATCAGTGTGGACAGGGGGACCGGGGAGCTGTTTTTT
TRBJ1-1,.,.,TRBV2,CASSEGGSPATEAFF,TGTGCCAGCAGTGAAGGCGGCAGCCCGGCAACTGAAGCTTTCTTT
TRBJ2-7,TRBD2,many,TRBV4-2,CASSQKTSGSYEQYF,TGTGCCAGCAGCCAGAAGACTAGCGGGAGTTACGAGCAGTACTTC
TRBJ2-4,TRBD1,few,TRBV20-1,CSARTGTGLNIQYF,TGCAGTGCTAGAACGGGGACAGGGCTGAACATTCAGTACTTC